The following is a T cell receptor (beta chain) sequence with its context. Its antigen is as yet unknown. Primers included in the PCR were 60 Vbeta and 13 Jbeta primers. Here immunoSEQ multiplex PCR was the method, and the copy in TCRdb shows in-frame clones only, minus some. The sample carries tens of thousands of clones, 75% to 85% recorded once. Looked up from germline, CDR1 is KGHSH and CDR2 is LQKENI. Trimming took 3 bases from V and 2 from J, leaving 14 bases between them. The CDR3 loop spans 15 amino acids. This sample was taken from a study of cytomegalovirus exposure and HLA in healthy donors. The study, taken as a whole, reports: The classifier reportedly diagnosed cytomegalovirus status with high sensitivity and specificity. A later analysis associated some 16,000 TCR beta sequences with HLA alleles at a 0.05 false discovery rate. It was confirmed in vitro that three of the CMV-associated chains were specific for CMV antigens. Productive rates of about 87% or about 30% were seen for most TCR beta V segments in an earlier analysis.

V is TRBV18 and J is TRBJ2-7, with D maybe TRBD1 (6 bases). Sequencing input: PBMCs. This TCR came from a man aged 45-65 years in good health and CMV-seropositive. This CDR3 is CASSPGQTRTYEQYF. CDR3 nucleotides: TGTGCCAGCTCACCTGGACAGACGAGAACCTACGAGCAGTACTTC.